A selection of T cell receptor beta chains follows, all from one sample in a study of cytomegalovirus exposure and HLA in healthy donors. TCRdb keeps only in-frame clones here, not all; method: immunoSEQ multiplex PCR. Of under 110,000 clones listed, roughly 82% are singletons. Sequenced sample: PBMCs. These receptors all stem from a woman between 45 and 60 years old in good health and CMV-seropositive. The CDR3 runs from the conserved cysteine through the conserved F or W. The order of the fields is J gene, D gene, CDR3 length, V gene, clone size, CDR3 protein, CDR3 DNA. A D gene is named only where the DNA matches it firmly. Clone size appears in some rows only: once, few, many, or a class for an expanded clone.

J: TRBJ1-4; D: TRBD1; length: 14; V: TRBV19; size: -; CDR3: CASSQGQANEKLFF; DNA: TGTGCCAGTAGCCAGGGACAGGCTAATGAAAAACTGTTTTTT
J: TRBJ2-1; D: -; length: 15; V: TRBV7-3; size: -; CDR3: CASSLSFGRHNEQFF; DNA: TGTGCCAGCAGCTTAAGTTTTGGGAGACACAATGAGCAGTTCTTC
J: TRBJ2-5; D: -; length: 16; V: TRBV5-1; size: -; CDR3: CASSLRGTSGIETQYF; DNA: TGCGCCAGCAGCCTGCGTGGGACTTCGGGGATAGAGACCCAGTACTTC
J: TRBJ1-2; D: TRBD1; length: 14; V: TRBV4-1; size: -; CDR3: CASSRSAGDSGYTF; DNA: TGCGCCAGCAGCCGAAGTGCAGGGGACAGTGGCTACACCTTC
J: TRBJ2-7; D: -; length: 12; V: TRBV6-6; size: -; CDR3: CASSQNSYEQYF; DNA: TGTGCCAGCAGCCAGAACAGCTACGAGCAGTACTTC
J: TRBJ1-3; D: TRBD1; length: 15; V: TRBV11-2; size: few; CDR3: CASSSTGTAGNTIYF; DNA: TGTGCCAGCAGCTCGACCGGGACAGCTGGAAACACCATATATTTT
J: TRBJ2-2; D: -; length: 15; V: TRBV4-3; size: once; CDR3: CASSQVSGDTGELFF; DNA: TGCGCCAGCAGCCAAGTTTCGGGGGACACCGGGGAGCTGTTTTTT
J: TRBJ2-7; D: TRBD2; length: 17; V: TRBV5-1; size: -; CDR3: CASSLVLAGGNSYEQYF; DNA: TGCGCCAGCAGCTTGGTCCTAGCGGGGGGCAACTCCTACGAGCAGTACTTC
J: TRBJ2-7; D: -; length: 15; V: TRBV6-1; size: -; CDR3: CASRAAQGSPYEQYF; DNA: TGTGCCAGCCGGGCGGCCCAGGGAAGTCCCTACGAGCAGTACTTC
J: TRBJ1-1; D: -; length: 18; V: TRBV27; size: -; CDR3: CASRKGGATLIPSTEAFF; DNA: TGTGCCAGCCGCAAAGGGGGGGCAACTTTAATTCCGAGCACTGAAGCTTTCTTT
J: TRBJ2-3; D: -; length: 15; V: TRBV5-1; size: once; CDR3: CASSGDPISTDTQYF; DNA: TGCGCCAGCAGCGGAGACCCGATAAGCACAGATACGCAGTATTTT
J: TRBJ1-5; D: TRBD1; length: 14; V: TRBV19; size: -; CDR3: CASSIEQGARVQHF; DNA: TGTGCCAGTAGTATAGAGCAGGGGGCTAGAGTCCAGCATTTT
J: TRBJ1-2; D: -; length: 11; V: TRBV15; size: -; CDR3: CVNRSRYGYTF; DNA: TGTGTAAATAGGAGCCGCTATGGCTACACCTTC
J: TRBJ2-1; D: TRBD2; length: 16; V: TRBV27; size: -; CDR3: CASSSAGLAAGNEQFF; DNA: TGTGCCAGCAGTTCGGCCGGACTAGCGGCGGGCAATGAGCAGTTCTTC
J: TRBJ1-5; D: -; length: 14; V: TRBV30; size: -; CDR3: CAWSDGGEFGPQHF; DNA: TGTGCCTGGAGCGACGGGGGGGAGTTTGGGCCCCAGCATTTT
J: TRBJ1-1; D: -; length: 14; V: TRBV7-9; size: -; CDR3: CASSLVNWNTEAFF; DNA: TGTGCCAGCAGCTTAGTGAACTGGAACACTGAAGCTTTCTTT
J: TRBJ2-1; D: TRBD2; length: 16; V: TRBV27; size: -; CDR3: CASSLWTSGGHNEQFF; DNA: TGTGCCAGCAGTTTGTGGACTAGCGGGGGCCACAATGAGCAGTTCTTC
J: TRBJ1-2; D: TRBD1; length: 15; V: TRBV27; size: -; CDR3: CASSLGQGDSYGYTF; DNA: TGTGCCAGCAGTTTAGGGCAGGGGGATTCCTATGGCTACACCTTC
J: TRBJ1-2; D: TRBD1; length: 15; V: TRBV28; size: -; CDR3: CASSLWGTANYGYTF; DNA: TGTGCCAGCAGTCTCTGGGGGACAGCCAACTATGGCTACACCTTC
J: TRBJ2-5; D: -; length: 16; V: TRBV2; size: -; CDR3: CASSGPGHLYQETQYF; DNA: TGTGCCAGCAGTGGACCGGGACACCTGTACCAAGAGACCCAGTACTTC
J: TRBJ2-7; D: TRBD2; length: 18; V: TRBV4-2; size: -; CDR3: CASSQGLAGGGRSYEQYF; DNA: TGTGCCAGCAGCCAAGGTCTAGCGGGGGGCGGGCGATCCTACGAGCAGTACTTC
J: TRBJ1-2; D: -; length: 16; V: TRBV30; size: -; CDR3: CAWSRDSGGFNYGYTF; DNA: TGTGCCTGGTCCCGGGACTCAGGAGGGTTTAACTATGGCTACACCTTC
J: TRBJ2-6; D: TRBD1; length: 16; V: TRBV19; size: -; CDR3: CASSILGGTGANVLTF; DNA: TGTGCCAGTAGTATCCTAGGGGGCACTGGGGCCAACGTCCTGACTTTC
J: TRBJ1-2; D: -; length: 16; V: TRBV6-6; size: -; CDR3: CASSYFQAGRYYGYTF; DNA: TGTGCCAGCAGTTACTTTCAGGCAGGGCGATACTATGGCTACACCTTC
J: TRBJ1-4; D: TRBD1; length: 15; V: TRBV4-3; size: -; CDR3: CASSREGQPNEKLFF; DNA: TGCGCCAGCAGCCGAGAGGGACAGCCAAATGAAAAACTGTTTTTT
J: TRBJ2-5; D: TRBD2; length: 17; V: TRBV11-2; size: -; CDR3: CASSRRLRSGGGETQYF; DNA: TGTGCCAGCAGCCGACGACTGAGAAGCGGGGGCGGAGAGACCCAGTACTTC
J: TRBJ2-7; D: TRBD1; length: 15; V: TRBV30; size: -; CDR3: CAWSFTPGTGGEQYF; DNA: TGTGCCTGGAGTTTTACCCCCGGGACAGGGGGCGAGCAGTACTTC
J: TRBJ2-7; D: -; length: 13; V: TRBV30; size: -; CDR3: CAWRVKGAYEQYF; DNA: TGTGCCTGGCGGGTGAAAGGAGCCTACGAGCAGTACTTC
J: TRBJ1-6; D: TRBD1; length: 14; V: TRBV7-9; size: -; CDR3: CASSFGTVNSPLHF; DNA: TGTGCCAGCAGCTTTGGGACAGTCAATTCACCCCTCCACTTT
J: TRBJ1-1; D: TRBD1; length: 13; V: TRBV30; size: -; CDR3: CAWRVTGGTEAFF; DNA: TGTGCCTGGAGAGTTACAGGGGGCACTGAAGCTTTCTTT
J: TRBJ2-2; D: -; length: 16; V: TRBV7-2; size: -; CDR3: CASSLVGGRGTGELFF; DNA: TGTGCCAGCAGCTTAGTCGGGGGGCGGGGAACCGGGGAGCTGTTTTTT
J: TRBJ1-6; D: TRBD1; length: 15; V: TRBV7-9; size: -; CDR3: CASSSWTGEGSPLHF; DNA: TGTGCCAGCAGCTCATGGACAGGGGAGGGTTCACCCCTCCACTTT
J: TRBJ1-5; D: -; length: 16; V: TRBV4-1; size: few; CDR3: CASSQALATPNQPQHF; DNA: TGCGCCAGCAGCCAAGCTCTGGCCACCCCCAATCAGCCCCAGCATTTT
J: TRBJ2-3; D: TRBD2; length: 14; V: TRBV27; size: -; CDR3: CASSPGTNTDTQYF; DNA: TGTGCCAGCAGCCCAGGGACTAACACAGATACGCAGTATTTT
J: TRBJ1-6; D: -; length: 12; V: TRBV2; size: once; CDR3: CASRGLGSPLHF; DNA: TGTGCCAGCAGGGGTCTAGGTTCACCCCTCCACTTT
J: TRBJ2-3; D: -; length: 14; V: TRBV30; size: -; CDR3: CAWTPDWITDTQYF; DNA: TGTGCCTGGACCCCAGACTGGATCACAGATACGCAGTATTTT
J: TRBJ1-2; D: -; length: 15; V: TRBV28; size: -; CDR3: CASSLSGATLYGYTF; DNA: TGTGCCAGCAGTTTATCAGGGGCGACCCTTTATGGCTACACCTTC
J: TRBJ2-1; D: TRBD2; length: 16; V: TRBV29-1; size: -; CDR3: CSFPWGGKFLYNEQFF; DNA: TGCAGCTTCCCCTGGGGGGGGAAATTCCTTTACAATGAGCAGTTCTTC
J: TRBJ2-5; D: -; length: 12; V: TRBV5-1; size: -; CDR3: CASSLPQETQYF; DNA: TGCGCCAGCAGCCTACCACAAGAGACCCAGTACTTC
J: TRBJ2-6; D: -; length: 15; V: TRBV5-1; size: -; CDR3: CASRHRASGANVLTF; DNA: TGCGCCAGCAGACACAGGGCTTCAGGGGCCAACGTCCTGACTTTC
J: TRBJ1-2; D: TRBD1; length: 16; V: TRBV6-6; size: few; CDR3: CASSSLRQGEYYGYTF; DNA: TGTGCCAGCAGTTCTCTCCGACAGGGGGAGTACTATGGCTACACCTTC